This entry is about one T cell receptor (beta chain). Its antigen target is currently unknown. The data were taken from a study of monozygotic twins with inflammatory bowel disease (dated by TCRdb to about 2019). Turning to the overall study: The full study comprised some 30 monozygotic twin pairs: nine German pairs (four IBD-concordant, five IBD-discordant) and 19 IBD-discordant Danish pairs. The search for disease-associated traits relied mainly on comparing IBD patients with their genetically identical healthy co-twins within discordant pairs. Each individual had, on average, about 151 000 unique TCRalpha sequences and 181 000 unique TCRbeta sequences available for analysis. What the authors observed across the whole study: Because patients were on differing immunosuppressive treatments, the repertoires may have picked up extra background noise and inter-individual variability. Compared with healthy twins, IBD patients had fewer clonotypes in common with other individuals, a difference most pronounced in patients showing signs of disease activity. Distinction between different T cell subtypes could not be achieved in the analysis. Measured by the inverse Simpson index, TCRbeta repertoire diversity was lower in IBD patients than in their healthy co-twins. Repertoire similarity did not differ between concordant and discordant twins, which could be due to limited statistical power. The results gave no support for a single strong signal or clonotype linked to IBD.

From each donor, an approximately 2.5 ml peripheral blood sample was drawn into PAXgene tubes and stored at -80 degrees C. Without T cell sorting, total RNA was isolated from whole blood using the PAXgene blood miRNA kit on an automated QIAcube. Deep TCRalpha and TCRbeta repertoire profiling with unique molecular barcoding was performed on peripheral blood of monozygotic twin pairs concordant or discordant for inflammatory bowel disease. Smoking habits were recorded for all twin pairs, and individuals were classified as current, former or never smokers. The germline V gene (reference sequence) gives CDR1 as GTSNPN and CDR2 as SVGIG. From cysteine to phenylalanine, the CDR3 is 12 amino acids long. DNA is not recorded here. The method was 5' RACE. For each TCR library, roughly 3,600 ng of total RNA was used. For each sample, cDNA synthesis was carried out in eight separate reactions using SMARTScribe reverse transcriptase. During cDNA synthesis, template switching was used to introduce unique molecular identifiers that contained a 6-nucleotide sample barcode. TCRalpha and TCRbeta cDNA was amplified by two nested PCRs of around 16 and 10 cycles, with bead purification after each PCR. Before amplification, the cDNA was treated with uracil DNA-glycosylase and purified using the QIAquick PCR purification kit. The second PCR added Illumina TruSeq-compatible adapters along with sample-specific barcodes. TapeStation and Qubit were used to check library quality and concentration, and about 5 ng of each library was pooled. Pooled libraries were sequenced on an Illumina HiSeq2500 single-index Rapid Run with 2 x 100 bp reads and custom sequencing primers. The study's processing was this. MiGEC version 1.2.6 was used for UMI-based consensus assembly to correct PCR and sequencing errors. MiXCR version 2.1.1 was used for V(D)J alignment, clonotype assembly and CDR3 extraction. Gene usage, clonotype sharing and MAIT/NKT TCR abundance were normalised by analysing the top 1000, 10 000 and 20 000 clonotypes per sample. After downsampling to 27 000 UMIs, diversity was calculated as the inverse Simpson index using the vegan R package. Paired Mann-Whitney U tests on discordant twin pairs were used, with Benjamini-Hochberg multiple-testing correction. TCRdb reprocessed the public reads and reports one entry per CDR3 protein sequence, without DNA. TCRdb assigned the V and J calls; the authors' analysis was not used. The table for this sample shows a few hundred thousand distinct CDR3 sequences. Of the sample, 2% to 3% falls within the top ten clones.

The sequenced sample consisted of blood. This TCR derives from a human donor with ulcerative colitis or Crohn's disease, or a healthy co-twin of an affected twin (not recorded which). The V and J segments used are TRBV30 and TRBJ2-7; TCRdb indicates TRBD2, and absent DNA this call remains unverified. The CDR3: CAWTAGTYEQYF.